This T cell receptor beta chain was found in a study of T cell repertoires in cytomegalovirus infection. Study-wide context: Through public TCR beta signatures, both CMV infection and matching HLA type were indicated.

The CDR3 has 17 residues. From germline, CDR1 is MNHEY and CDR2 SVGEGT. V lost 8 bases and J lost 4; bases outside the gene matches: 12. A single record per CDR3 protein comes from TCRdb applying MiXCR to the reads. Of roughly 68,000 distinct CDR3 sequences listed, 20% to 25% are singletons. Study findings and constraints: CMV carriers with the relevant HLA were identified by cumulative public TCR beta family frequency.

This clonotype was detected ten times or more. Its antigen is unknown. This sequence joins TRBV6-2 or TRBV6-3 and TRBJ2-3; 13 bases fit TRBD2. Material for sequencing was PBMCs, sequenced either directly or after in vitro stimulation (not recorded which). This receptor was taken from a human donor in good health (CMV status not recorded). Some clones in this sample may be carry-over from other donors' samples. CDR3 in DNA: TGTGCCAGCGATTTAGGACTAGCGGGAGCTCCCTCAGATACGCAGTATTTT. Translating gives CASDLGLAGAPSDTQYF.